Reported below is one T cell receptor beta chain. Its antigen remains unidentified. Other nucleotide sequences from this sample produce the same CDR3. The data were obtained in a study of shared clonotypes between healthy human individuals. Study outcomes and limitations: Sharing across several donors was seen in around 5% of naive CD4 clonotypes.

Germline CDR1 MGHRA, CDR2 YSYEKL. The CDR3 contains 14 residues. V was trimmed by 0 bases and J by 1 base, leaving 4 bases between them. Cells designated naive CD8 were CD45RO-negative and were positively selected for CCR7, with terminally differentiated effector memory CD45RA+ cells excluded. Some clones are missing from TCRdb's copy, which holds only in-frame ones; the method was immunoSEQ multiplex PCR. This table has about 1,800,000 clones, about 95% appearing once. The chain couples TRBV4-1 to TRBJ2-1; D call uncertain. This sequence was found in a man aged 18 to 29 in good health. Sequenced input: naive CD8+ T cells sorted from blood. CDR3 nucleotide sequence: TGCGCCAGCAGCCAAGATGTATCCTACAATGAGCAGTTCTTC. As protein: CASSQDVSYNEQFF.